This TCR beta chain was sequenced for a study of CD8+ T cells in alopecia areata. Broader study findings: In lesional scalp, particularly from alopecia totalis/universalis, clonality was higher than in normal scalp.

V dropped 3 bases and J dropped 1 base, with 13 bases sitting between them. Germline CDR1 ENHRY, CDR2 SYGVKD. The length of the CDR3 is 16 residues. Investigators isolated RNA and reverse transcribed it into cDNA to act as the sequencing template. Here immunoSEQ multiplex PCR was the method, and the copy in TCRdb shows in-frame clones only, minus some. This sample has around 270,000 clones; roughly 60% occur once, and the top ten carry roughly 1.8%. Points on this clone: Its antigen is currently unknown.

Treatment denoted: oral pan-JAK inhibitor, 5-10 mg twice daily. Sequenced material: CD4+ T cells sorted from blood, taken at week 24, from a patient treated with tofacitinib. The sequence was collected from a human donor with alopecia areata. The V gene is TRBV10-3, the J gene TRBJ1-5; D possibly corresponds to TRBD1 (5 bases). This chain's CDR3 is CAISDPREGSNQPQHF. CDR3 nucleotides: TGTGCCATCAGTGATCCTCGGGAGGGGAGCAATCAGCCCCAGCATTTT.